This T cell receptor (beta chain) is from a study of T cell responses to AZD1222 COVID-19 vaccine. V gave up 6 bases and J gave up 7 bases; unmatched junction bases: 7. Germline V lookup: CDR1 MNHEY, CDR2 SVGEGT. This CDR3 spans 15 amino acids. This table comes from immunoSEQ multiplex PCR, and its TCRdb copy is limited to in-frame clones, with some not included. In the table there are about 69,000 clones, 80% to 90% of which are singletons. The rearrangement joins TRBV6-2 or TRBV6-3 to TRBJ1-5, with 12 bases identical to TRBD1. Sequences were derived from peripheral blood, sampled on day 0 of AZD1222 vaccination. The sequence was obtained from an adult in good health. The DNA for the CDR3 is TGTGCCAGCAGCCAGGGGACAGGGGGCCTGCAGCCCCAGCATTTT. Amino acids: CASSQGTGGLQPQHF.